This is a list of T cell receptor beta chains from one sample in a study of identical twins. Each CDR3 protein is one row after TCRdb ran MiXCR on the 5' RACE reads. The sample has 420,000 or so distinct CDR3 sequences, about 18% seen once. Sequenced material: naive T cells sorted from blood. These receptors were obtained from a man aged 45-65 years in good health. Each CDR3 is given with its conserved first and last residue. D genes are given only for firm matches. Clone size is shown for a subset of rows, as once, few, many or a class of expanded clone.

TRBD2	TRBJ2-5	-	TRBV6-1	TGTGCCAGCACCCCCGGGGGGCAAGAGACCCAGTACTTC	CASTPGGQETQYF
TRBD1	TRBJ1-1	-	TRBV10-3	TGTGCCATCAGTGGGGTGGACAGGTACACTGAAGCTTTCTTT	CAISGVDRYTEAFF
-	TRBJ2-5	-	TRBV7-8	TGTGCCAGCAGCCCTAGTCCCGTCCGAGAGACCCAGTACTTC	CASSPSPVRETQYF
-	TRBJ1-6	few	TRBV6-2/TRBV6-3	TGTGCCAGCGTACGAAGCTCCTATAATTCACCCCTCCACTTT	CASVRSSYNSPLHF
TRBD2	TRBJ2-1	-	TRBV7-2	TGTGCCAGCAGGAGGACCGGGACTAGCGCAGATGAGCAGTTCTTC	CASRRTGTSADEQFF
-	TRBJ2-3	many	TRBV5-1	TGCGCCAGCAAGGGGAGAACTAGCACAGATACGCAGTATTTT	CASKGRTSTDTQYF
TRBD1	TRBJ2-5	-	TRBV24-1	TGTGCCACCAGTGACTCCGGACAGGGAGTCGGAGAGACCCAGTACTTC	CATSDSGQGVGETQYF
TRBD1	TRBJ2-4	once	TRBV28	TGTGCCAGCAGCCATTCCGTATTGACAGGGGGTGCCAAAAACATTCAGTACTTC	CASSHSVLTGGAKNIQYF
-	TRBJ2-1	few	TRBV4-2	TGTGCCAGCAGCCAAGACGGGAGCTCCTACAATGAGCAGTTCTTC	CASSQDGSSYNEQFF
-	TRBJ1-5	-	TRBV20-1	TGCAGTGCTAGAGATTTGGGGAGGGATCAGCCCCAGCATTTT	CSARDLGRDQPQHF
-	TRBJ2-7	-	TRBV4-3	TGCGCCAGCAGCCAAGATATGGGTTCCTACGAGCAGTACTTC	CASSQDMGSYEQYF
-	TRBJ1-2	-	TRBV4-2	TGTGCCAGCAGAACACCCGGCAGCAACTATGGCTACACCTTC	CASRTPGSNYGYTF
-	TRBJ1-2	few	TRBV5-4	TGTGCCAGCAGCTTTCCGGCCAGCGTCTATGGCTACACCTTC	CASSFPASVYGYTF
TRBD2	TRBJ2-7	many	TRBV29-1	TGCAGCGTTGTAACGGGGGGGTACGAGCAGTACTTC	CSVVTGGYEQYF
TRBD1	TRBJ2-7	-	TRBV30	TGTGCCTGGAGTACCGACAGGGGGACCGAGCAGTACTTC	CAWSTDRGTEQYF
-	TRBJ1-1	-	TRBV6-1	TGTGCCAGTCTGTTCAGAGACAGCCCGGACTCCGAAGCTTTCTTT	CASLFRDSPDSEAFF
-	TRBJ2-7	many	TRBV7-9	TGTGCCAGCAGCTTGGGGGCCCACAGGGAAGGTTGGTACTTC	CASSLGAHREGWYF
-	TRBJ2-2	many	TRBV29-1	TGCAGCGTTGAACGTTTCGGGGAGCTGTTTTTT	CSVERFGELFF
-	TRBJ2-2	many	TRBV20-1	TGCAGTGCTAGAGGCCGACAGAACCCTAACACCGGGGAGCTGTTTTTT	CSARGRQNPNTGELFF
-	TRBJ2-2	many	TRBV5-1	TGCGCCAGCAGCTTGGAGCGGCTAGCTTTGATCGGGGAGCTGTTTTTT	CASSLERLALIGELFF
TRBD1	TRBJ1-2	many	TRBV3-1	TGTGCCAGCAGCCAAGGGACAGGAAACTATGGCTACACCTTC	CASSQGTGNYGYTF
-	TRBJ2-3	few	TRBV7-2	TGTGCCAGCAGCGAGTTCGTCTCTAGCACAGATACGCAGTATTTT	CASSEFVSSTDTQYF
TRBD2	TRBJ2-7	-	TRBV11-2	TGTGCCAGCAGCTCTATGTTCACGGGACTAGCGGGGAAATACGAGCAGTACTTC	CASSSMFTGLAGKYEQYF
TRBD2	TRBJ2-1	many	TRBV6-1	TGTGCCAGCATCGCGGGACTAGCGGGAGACAATGAGCAGTTCTTC	CASIAGLAGDNEQFF
-	TRBJ2-1	few	TRBV3-1	TGTGCCAGCAGCCAAGTCCCCGGGAAGTACAATGAGCAGTTCTTC	CASSQVPGKYNEQFF
-	TRBJ2-7	-	TRBV4-3	TGCGCCAGCAGCCAAGAGTGGAATGGACAAGGTAACGAGCAGTACTTC	CASSQEWNGQGNEQYF
TRBD2	TRBJ2-1	-	TRBV28	TGTGCCAGCAGTTCCCCACTAGCGGGAGTGTTGAGTTTAGTCAATGAGCAGTTCTTC	CASSSPLAGVLSLVNEQFF
-	TRBJ2-6	few	TRBV6-5	TGTGCCAGCAGTCAGGGGGCCAACGTCCTGACTTTC	CASSQGANVLTF
-	TRBJ2-1	-	TRBV19	TGTGCCAGTAGTAGTGGTAGCCCCGGCCTTGAGCAGTTCTTC	CASSSGSPGLEQFF
TRBD2	TRBJ2-5	few	TRBV20-1	TGCAGTGCTAGTTTAGCGGGAGGGTCTCAAGAGACCCAGTACTTC	CSASLAGGSQETQYF
-	TRBJ1-3	few	TRBV12-3/TRBV12-4	TGTGCCACCGGGGCCAGCTCTGGAAACACCATATATTTT	CATGASSGNTIYF
TRBD2	TRBJ2-1	-	TRBV3-1	TGTGCCAGCAGCCTTTTTAGCGGGAGAGACCATGAGCAGTTCTTC	CASSLFSGRDHEQFF
-	TRBJ2-1	few	TRBV20-1	TGCAGTGCTAGAGTGGTTGCGGGATACAATGAGCAGTTCTTC	CSARVVAGYNEQFF
TRBD2	TRBJ2-1	-	TRBV12-3/TRBV12-4	TGTGCCAGCAGTCCCCCGGGACTAGCGGTAGTCAATGAGCAGTTCTTC	CASSPPGLAVVNEQFF
-	TRBJ2-7	many	TRBV7-2	TGTGCCAGCAGCTTAGGCCCACAGCTACTCTACGAGCAGTACTTC	CASSLGPQLLYEQYF
-	TRBJ2-5	-	TRBV7-2	TGTGCCAGCAGCTTAAGGTCGTTTCAAGAGACCCAGTACTTC	CASSLRSFQETQYF
TRBD1	TRBJ2-3	many	TRBV12-3/TRBV12-4	TGTGCCAGCAGTTTTGGGTTGACAGGGGGCGCGGGCACAGATACGCAGTATTTT	CASSFGLTGGAGTDTQYF
TRBD2	TRBJ2-3	-	TRBV11-1	TGTGCCAGCAGCAATAAGCGGGGGGGACGTTTTTCAGGCACAGATACGCAGTATTTT	CASSNKRGGRFSGTDTQYF
TRBD1	TRBJ2-1	-	TRBV11-2	TGTGCCAGCAGCTACAAGGACAGGGCATACAATGAGCAGTTCTTC	CASSYKDRAYNEQFF
-	TRBJ1-4	-	TRBV10-3	TGTGCCATCAGTCCCGGTCAGGGAAATGAAAAACTGTTTTTT	CAISPGQGNEKLFF
-	TRBJ2-5	few	TRBV20-1	TGCAGTGCTAGAGGACTACACCTCCGGGAGACCCAGTACTTC	CSARGLHLRETQYF
-	TRBJ1-3	-	TRBV12-3/TRBV12-4	TGTGCCAGCAGAAGACAGGCCGAGGGAAACACCATATATTTT	CASRRQAEGNTIYF
-	TRBJ1-3	many	TRBV20-1	TGCAGTGCGATGGTCCCTGGAAACACCATATATTTT	CSAMVPGNTIYF
-	TRBJ2-2	-	TRBV10-3	TGTGCCATCAGTACGGGACATAGACGCGGAAACACCGGGGAGCTGTTTTTT	CAISTGHRRGNTGELFF
-	TRBJ2-2	many	TRBV18	TGTGCCAGCTCACCAAGTGCCGGTTCCTCCGGGGAGCTGTTTTTT	CASSPSAGSSGELFF
TRBD2	TRBJ2-3	few	TRBV4-1	TGCGCCAGCAGCCAAACTAGCGGGGACACAGATACGCAGTATTTT	CASSQTSGDTDTQYF
-	TRBJ1-3	few	TRBV20-1	TGCAGTGCTAGAGATCCAGGGAAAGGAGGCACCATATATTTT	CSARDPGKGGTIYF
-	TRBJ1-5	-	TRBV11-2	TGTGCCAGCAGCTTAGATCTGGGTCAGCCCCAGCATTTT	CASSLDLGQPQHF
-	TRBJ2-1	few	TRBV11-2	TGTGCCAGCAGCTTATTCTCAGAATTCGATGAGCAGTTCTTC	CASSLFSEFDEQFF
TRBD1	TRBJ2-2	many	TRBV18	TGTGCCAGCTCGGGACAGCGTCTGACCGCCCTAGGCACCGGGGAGCTGTTTTTT	CASSGQRLTALGTGELFF
-	TRBJ2-1	-	TRBV20-1	TGCAGTGCTAGTTCGGCGCCCCACCCCTACAATGAGCAGTTCTTC	CSASSAPHPYNEQFF
-	TRBJ2-1	-	TRBV2	TGTGCCAGCAAGGCGGGACACAGCTCCTACAATGAGCAGTTCTTC	CASKAGHSSYNEQFF
TRBD2	TRBJ2-2	many	TRBV19	TGTGCCAGTAGTCCGACTAGCGGGGCCCGGGAGCTGTTTTTT	CASSPTSGARELFF
TRBD2	TRBJ2-1	-	TRBV5-5	TGTGCCAGCAGCTGGGGACTAGCGGAGAGCTCCTACAATGAGCAGTTCTTC	CASSWGLAESSYNEQFF
-	TRBJ2-5	many	TRBV14	TGTGCCAGCAGCCAAGATCTTTGGGGAGGTGGAGAGACCCAGTACTTC	CASSQDLWGGGETQYF
-	TRBJ2-7	-	TRBV4-2	TGTGCCAGCAGCCAGGCGGGACACCGGAACTACGAGCAGTACTTC	CASSQAGHRNYEQYF
-	TRBJ2-7	-	TRBV20-1	TGCAGTGCTGGCGTGGGGGTCTACGAGCAGTACTTC	CSAGVGVYEQYF